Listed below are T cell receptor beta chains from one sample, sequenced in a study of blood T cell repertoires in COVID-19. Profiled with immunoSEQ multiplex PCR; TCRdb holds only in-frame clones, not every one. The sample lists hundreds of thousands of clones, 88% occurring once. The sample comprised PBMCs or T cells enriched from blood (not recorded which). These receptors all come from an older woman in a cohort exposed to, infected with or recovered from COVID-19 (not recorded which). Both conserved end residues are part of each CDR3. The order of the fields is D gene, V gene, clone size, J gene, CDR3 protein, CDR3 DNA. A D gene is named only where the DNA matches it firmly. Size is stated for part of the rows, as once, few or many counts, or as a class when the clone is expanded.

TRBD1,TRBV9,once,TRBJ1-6,CASSSGTGANSPLHF,TGTGCCAGCAGCTCCGGGACAGGGGCCAATTCACCCCTCCACTTT
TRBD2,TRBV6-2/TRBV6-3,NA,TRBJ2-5,CASSPHRGPRVQREGQETQYF,TGTGCCAGCAGTCCCCATCGCGGGCCCCGTGTGCAGCGGGAGGGTCAAGAGACCCAGTACTTC
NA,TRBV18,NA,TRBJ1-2,CASSPDDPRNGYTF,TGTGCCAGCTCACCCGACGACCCTAGAAATGGCTACACCTTC
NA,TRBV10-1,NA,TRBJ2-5,CASSERAGLDGTQYF,TGCGCCAGCAGTGAGCGAGCGGGCCTAGATGGAACCCAGTACTTC
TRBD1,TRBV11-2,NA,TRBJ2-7,CASSLGRQGDEQYF,TGTGCCAGCAGCTTAGGGAGACAGGGGGACGAGCAGTACTTC
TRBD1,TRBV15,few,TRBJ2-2,CATSSVTDRPFSGELFF,TGTGCCACCAGCAGCGTAACGGACAGGCCTTTTTCCGGGGAGCTGTTTTTT
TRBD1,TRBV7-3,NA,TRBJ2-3,CASSRTGGQFDTQYF,TGTGCCAGCAGCCGGACAGGGGGCCAGTTTGATACGCAGTATTTT
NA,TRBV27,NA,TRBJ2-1,CASSLAGWDEQFF,TGTGCCAGCAGTTTAGCAGGGTGGGATGAGCAGTTCTTC
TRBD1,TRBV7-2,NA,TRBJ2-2,CASSLGGGYTGELFF,TGTGCCAGCAGCTTAGGAGGGGGCTACACCGGGGAGCTGTTTTTT
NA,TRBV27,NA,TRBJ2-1,CASSLDGTAGEQFF,TGTGCCAGCAGTTTAGACGGTACTGCGGGAGAGCAGTTCTTC
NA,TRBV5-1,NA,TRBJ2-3,CASRLSRASGTDTQYF,TGCGCCAGCAGGTTGTCACGCGCTAGCGGCACAGATACGCAGTATTTT
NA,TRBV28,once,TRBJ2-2,CATTFPPAEPYSNTGELFF,TGTGCCACCACCTTCCCCCCAGCGGAGCCCTATTCGAACACCGGGGAGCTGTTTTTT
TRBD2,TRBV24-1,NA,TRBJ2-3,CATSDLQAGLGDTQYF,TGTGCCACCAGTGATTTGCAAGCGGGGCTTGGAGATACGCAGTATTTT
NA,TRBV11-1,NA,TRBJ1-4,CASSLAPNSLTATNEKLFF,TGTGCCAGCAGCTTAGCTCCAAACAGCCTAACTGCAACTAATGAAAAACTGTTTTTT
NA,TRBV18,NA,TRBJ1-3,CASSPRVSREAGNTIYF,TGTGCCAGCTCACCACGCGTCTCAAGGGAGGCTGGAAACACCATATATTTT
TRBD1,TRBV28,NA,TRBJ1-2,CASSSPSTGEREKGYTF,TGTGCCAGCAGTTCCCCCTCGACAGGGGAAAGGGAGAAGGGCTACACCTTC